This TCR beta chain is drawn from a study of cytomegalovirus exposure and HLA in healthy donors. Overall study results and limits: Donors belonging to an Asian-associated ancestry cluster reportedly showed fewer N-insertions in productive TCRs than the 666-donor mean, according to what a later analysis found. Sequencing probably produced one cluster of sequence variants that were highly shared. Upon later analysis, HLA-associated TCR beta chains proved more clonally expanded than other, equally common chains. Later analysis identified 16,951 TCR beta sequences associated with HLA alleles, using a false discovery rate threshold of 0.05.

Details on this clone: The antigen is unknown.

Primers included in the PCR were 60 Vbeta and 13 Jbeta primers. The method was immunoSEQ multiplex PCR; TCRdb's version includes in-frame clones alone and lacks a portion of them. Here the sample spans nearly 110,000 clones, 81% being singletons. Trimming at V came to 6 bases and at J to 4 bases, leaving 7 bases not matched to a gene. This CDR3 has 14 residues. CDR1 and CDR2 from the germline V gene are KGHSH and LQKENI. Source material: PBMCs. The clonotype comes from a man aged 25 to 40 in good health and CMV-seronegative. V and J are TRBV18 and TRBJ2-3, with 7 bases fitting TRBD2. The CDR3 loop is CASSREAGPDTQYF. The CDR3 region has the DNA TGTGCCAGCTCCCGGGAGGCGGGCCCAGATACGCAGTATTTT. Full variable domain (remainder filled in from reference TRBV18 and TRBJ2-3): NAGVMQNPRHLVRRRGQEARLRCSPMKGHSHVYWYRQLPEEGLKFMVYLQKENIIDESGMPKERFSAEFPKEGPSILRIQQVVRGDSAAYFCASSREAGPDTQYFGPGTRLTVL.